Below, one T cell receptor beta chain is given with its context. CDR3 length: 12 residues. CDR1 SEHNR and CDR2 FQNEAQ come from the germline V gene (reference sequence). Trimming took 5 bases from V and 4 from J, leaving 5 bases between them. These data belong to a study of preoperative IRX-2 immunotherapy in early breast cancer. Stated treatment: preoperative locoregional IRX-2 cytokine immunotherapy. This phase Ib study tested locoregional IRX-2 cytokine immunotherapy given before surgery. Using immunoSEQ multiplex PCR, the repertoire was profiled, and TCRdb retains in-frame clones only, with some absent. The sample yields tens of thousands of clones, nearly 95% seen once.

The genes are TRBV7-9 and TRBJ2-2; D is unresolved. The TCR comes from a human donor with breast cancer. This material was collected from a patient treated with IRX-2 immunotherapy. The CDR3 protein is CASSTVTGELFF. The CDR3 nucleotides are TGTGCCAGCAGCACAGTCACCGGGGAGCTGTTTTTT.